This record looks at one T cell receptor beta chain sequence and its context. Its antigen is not known. The CDR3 extends over 13 amino acids. The V gene lost 5 bases and the J gene lost 4 bases, with 12 bases spanning the gap. The germline V gene has CDR1 LNHNV and CDR2 YYDKDF (reference sequence). TCRdb keeps only in-frame clones here, not all; method: immunoSEQ multiplex PCR. The table lists around 25,000 clones, under 95% of them singletons. These data come from a study of T cells in localized non-small cell lung cancer. Whole-study results and caveats: A higher density of T cells in blood coincided with extended overall survival. Heterogeneity within the tumor remains possible, as just one region underwent sequencing.

The chain recombines TRBV15 with TRBJ2-7; D possibly matches TRBD1 or TRBD2 (5 bases each). This clonotype originated in a man aged 35-69 years with stage III squamous cell lung carcinoma. Sequenced here: peripheral blood, sampled before any cancer treatment. The CDR3 is CATSRDRGYEQYF. In DNA form, the CDR3 reads TGTGCCACCAGCCGCGACAGAGGGTACGAGCAGTACTTC.